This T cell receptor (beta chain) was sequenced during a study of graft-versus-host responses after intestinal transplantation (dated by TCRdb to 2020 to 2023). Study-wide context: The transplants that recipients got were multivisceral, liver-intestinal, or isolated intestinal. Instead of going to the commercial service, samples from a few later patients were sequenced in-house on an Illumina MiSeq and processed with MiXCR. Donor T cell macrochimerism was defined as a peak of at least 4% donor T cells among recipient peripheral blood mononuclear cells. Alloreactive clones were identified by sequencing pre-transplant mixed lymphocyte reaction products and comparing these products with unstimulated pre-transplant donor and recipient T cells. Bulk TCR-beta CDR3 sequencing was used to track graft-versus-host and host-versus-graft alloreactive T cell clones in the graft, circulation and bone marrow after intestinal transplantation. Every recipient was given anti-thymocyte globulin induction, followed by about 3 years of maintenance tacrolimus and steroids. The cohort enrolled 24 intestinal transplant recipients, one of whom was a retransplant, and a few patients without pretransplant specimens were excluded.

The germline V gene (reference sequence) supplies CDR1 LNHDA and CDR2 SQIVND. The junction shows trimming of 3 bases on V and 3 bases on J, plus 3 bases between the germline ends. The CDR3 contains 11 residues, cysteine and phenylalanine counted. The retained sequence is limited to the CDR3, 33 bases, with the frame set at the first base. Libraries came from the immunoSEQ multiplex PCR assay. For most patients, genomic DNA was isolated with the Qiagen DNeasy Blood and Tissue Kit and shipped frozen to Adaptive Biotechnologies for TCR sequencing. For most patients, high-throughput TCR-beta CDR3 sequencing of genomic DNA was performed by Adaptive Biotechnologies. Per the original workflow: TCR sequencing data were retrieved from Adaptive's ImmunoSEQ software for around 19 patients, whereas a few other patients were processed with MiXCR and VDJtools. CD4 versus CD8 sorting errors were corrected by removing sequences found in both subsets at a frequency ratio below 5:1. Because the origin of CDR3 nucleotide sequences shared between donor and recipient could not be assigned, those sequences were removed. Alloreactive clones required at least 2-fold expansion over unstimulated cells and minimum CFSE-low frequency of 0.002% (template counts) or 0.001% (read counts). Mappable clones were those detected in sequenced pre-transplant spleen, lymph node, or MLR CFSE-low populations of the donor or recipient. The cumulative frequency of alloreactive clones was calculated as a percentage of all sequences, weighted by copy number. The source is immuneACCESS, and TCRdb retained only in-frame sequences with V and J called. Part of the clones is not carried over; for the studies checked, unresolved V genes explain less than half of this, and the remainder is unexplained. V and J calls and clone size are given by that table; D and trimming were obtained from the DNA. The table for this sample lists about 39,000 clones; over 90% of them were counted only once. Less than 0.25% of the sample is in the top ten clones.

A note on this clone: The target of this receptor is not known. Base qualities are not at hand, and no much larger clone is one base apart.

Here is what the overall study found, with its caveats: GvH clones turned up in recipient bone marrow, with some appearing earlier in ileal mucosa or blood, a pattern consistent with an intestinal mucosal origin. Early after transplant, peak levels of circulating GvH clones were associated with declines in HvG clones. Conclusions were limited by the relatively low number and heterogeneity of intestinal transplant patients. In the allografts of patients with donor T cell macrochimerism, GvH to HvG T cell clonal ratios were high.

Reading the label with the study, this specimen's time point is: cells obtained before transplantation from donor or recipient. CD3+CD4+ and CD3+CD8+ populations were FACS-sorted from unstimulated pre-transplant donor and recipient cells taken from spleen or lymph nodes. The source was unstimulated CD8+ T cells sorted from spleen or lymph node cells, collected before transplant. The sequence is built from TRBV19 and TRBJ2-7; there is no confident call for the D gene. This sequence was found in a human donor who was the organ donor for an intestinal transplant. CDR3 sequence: CASSMNYEQYF. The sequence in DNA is TGTGCCAGTAGTATGAACTACGAGCAGTACTTC.